Below, one TCR beta chain is given with its context. This entry comes from a study of blood T cell repertoires in COVID-19. Whole-study context: Researchers got acute and convalescent COVID-19 samples from the United States, Italy and Spain. T cells, B-cell-depleted T cells, or PBMCs supplied cDNA or gDNA.

Per the original data handling: Amplification from reference gene primers served as the basis for estimated nucleated cell counts. Measured with immunoSEQ multiplex PCR; TCRdb has only the in-frame clones, and not every one. That table is the source of V, J and clone size, and D and trimming were worked out from the DNA. This sample carries roughly 290,000 clones, around nine tenths of them seen once, and the ten largest clones take around an eighth. Trimming took off 3 bases at V and 10 bases at J, with 11 bases between the two ends. From germline, CDR1 is SGDLS and CDR2 YYNGEE. The CDR3 runs 13 residues.

Specimen: peripheral blood. The chain recombines TRBV9 with TRBJ1-6, with a weak D call TRBD1 (6 bases). The receptor comes from a woman aged 55-70 years with acute or convalescent COVID-19. CDR3 in amino acids: CASSAYRDSPLHF. As DNA, the CDR3 is TGTGCCAGCAGCGCCTACAGGGACTCACCCCTCCACTTT.